What follows are 22 T cell receptor beta chains derived from one specimen sequenced in a study of vaccination effects on CD4 cells after COVID-19. No antigen has been identified for these receptors. The assay was immunoSEQ multiplex PCR, and TCRdb's table has in-frame clones only and misses some. The table has over 45,000 clones, 70% to 80% seen once. After less than 11 days in culture, the CD4+ T cells were isolated. Sequencing used CD4+ T cells from PBMCs cultured without peptide, obtained before COVID-19 vaccination. The receptors stem from a human donor who received a COVID-19 vaccine.

The chain recombines TRBV6-5 with TRBJ1-3; tentative D call: TRBD1 (6 bases). The CDR3 runs to 14 residues. Germline CDR1 and CDR2: MNHEY and SVGAGI. V was trimmed by 6 bases and J by 5 bases, leaving 14 bases between them. For the CDR3, the DNA is TGTGCCAGCAGGGACAGCCCCTCGAGAAACACCATATATTTT. It translates to CASRDSPSRNTIYF.

The chain has TRBV7-2 and TRBJ2-7; a weak D match, TRBD2 (6 bases). Between the trimmed V and J ends, which lost 3 bases and 6 bases, there was a span of 9 bases. CDR3 size: 12 residues. The V gene's germline CDR1 is SGHTA and CDR2 FQGNSA. CDR3 region: CASSFTSTEQYV. The CDR3 coding sequence is TGTGCCAGCAGCTTTACTAGCACCGAGCAGTACGTC.

This rearrangement joins TRBV7-3 to TRBJ2-2; no reliable D call. The CDR3 is 13 residues long. The V gene lost 5 bases and the J gene lost 4 bases, with 8 bases spanning the gap. CDR1 and CDR2 from the germline V gene are SGHTA and FQGTGA. Here the CDR3 DNA reads TGTGCCAGCAGCCAGGCAAGCACCGGGGAGCTGTTTTTT. Amino acids: CASSQASTGELFF.

The genes are TRBV7-2 and TRBJ2-5; D ambiguous. The germline V and J ends were trimmed by 0 bases and 0 bases, with 2 bases remaining between them. The germline V gene has CDR1 SGHTA and CDR2 FQGNSA. The CDR3 has 13 amino acids. CDR3 sequence reads: CASSLADQETQYF. CDR3 bases: TGTGCCAGCAGCTTAGCGGACCAAGAGACCCAGTACTTC.

The chain recombines TRBV18 with TRBJ2-3; D is uncertain. This CDR3 has 13 amino acids. The V and J ends lost 2 bases and 0 bases respectively, with 3 bases between them. Germline V CDR1 and CDR2: KGHSH, LQKENI. Written as DNA, the CDR3 is TGTGCCAGCTCACCATCAAGCACAGATACGCAGTATTTT. Amino acids: CASSPSSTDTQYF.

CDR3 bases: TGCGCCAGCAGCTTCCCGGGGACGAGAGAGACCCAGTACTTC. It codes for CASSFPGTRETQYF. The chain uses TRBV5-1 and TRBJ2-5, with D tentatively TRBD1 or TRBD2 (5 bases each). The CDR3 has 14 amino acids. The germline V gene encodes CDR1 SGHRS and CDR2 YFSETQ. With 2 bases removed from V and 4 bases from J, the gap between germline ends came to 12 bases.

In nucleotides, the CDR3 is TGTGCCAGTAGTATAGGGCTAGCATGGACCGGGGAGCTGTTTTTT. This codes for CASSIGLAWTGELFF. The chain links TRBV19 to TRBJ2-2; D might be TRBD2 (5 bases). The ends were cut back, 1 base at V and 5 bases at J, with 11 bases in the middle. Per the germline V gene, CDR1 is LNHDA and CDR2 is SQIVND (reference sequence). The CDR3 is 15 amino acids.

The CDR3 nucleotides read TGCGCCAGCAGCTTGGGCAGCAATCAGCCCCAGCATTTT. Translation: CASSLGSNQPQHF. This chain joins TRBV5-1 and TRBJ1-5; D is uncertain. The CDR3 loop spans 13 amino acids. V lost 0 bases and J lost 1, with 2 bases in between. Germline CDR1 SGHRS, CDR2 YFSETQ.

V usage is TRBV25-1 and J usage is TRBJ2-3; D is possibly TRBD1 (6 bases). V was cut by 8 bases and J by 2 bases, with 14 bases left in between. CDR1 and CDR2 (germline): MGHDK, SYGVNS. This CDR3 has 14 amino acids. The CDR3 bases are TGTGCCAGCGGGTCAAGGACAGACACAGATACGCAGTATTTT. Amino acid sequence: CASGSRTDTDTQYF. Supplemented by reference TRBV25-1 and TRBJ2-3, the full variable domain reads EADIYQTPRYLVIGTGKKITLECSQTMGHDKMYWYQQDPGMELHLIHYSYGVNSTEKGDLSSESTVSRIRTEHFPLTLESARPSHTSQYLCASGSRTDTDTQYFGPGTRLTVL.

The genes are TRBV7-3 and TRBJ2-3; D call uncertain. CDR1 and CDR2 (germline): SGHTA, FQGTGA. V shed 6 bases and J shed 4 bases, with 14 bases lying between them. This CDR3 is built from 14 residues. The CDR3 DNA is TGTGCCAGCAGAGTCTCAGGCGGTGCAGATACGCAGTATTTT. Protein: CASRVSGGADTQYF.

In this sample, this clone turned up a few times. The rearrangement links TRBV12-3 or TRBV12-4 to TRBJ1-2; TRBD1 might be the D (5 bases). This CDR3 is 13 amino acids long. Trimming took off 0 bases at V and 7 bases at J, with 9 bases between the two ends. As DNA, the CDR3 is TGTGCCAGCAGTTTAGCGCCTAGGGGTGGCTACACCTTC. Translated, it gives CASSLAPRGGYTF.

This clone was found once. V is TRBV5-1 and J is TRBJ2-5; perhaps TRBD2 as D (5 bases). Germline values: CDR1 SGHRS, CDR2 YFSETQ. The CDR3 contains 14 residues. The V end was cut by 4 bases, the J end by 0 bases, with 10 bases between. CDR3 bases: TGCGCCAGCAGCACACGGGATTACCAAGAGACCCAGTACTTC. Translation: CASSTRDYQETQYF. Combining the CDR3 with reference TRBV5-1 and TRBJ2-5 gives the whole variable domain KAGVTQTPRYLIKTRGQQVTLSCSPISGHRSVSWYQQTPGQGLQFLFEYFSETQRNKGNFPGRFSGRQFSNSRSEMNVSTLELGDSALYLCASSTRDYQETQYFGPGTRLLVL.

This clone was picked up a small number of times. This chain uses TRBV5-6 with TRBJ1-6; unclear D gene. The CDR3 totals 13 residues. V lost 0 bases and J lost 7, with 5 bases in between. Germline V gene data show CDR1 as SGHDT and CDR2 as YYEEEE. This chain's CDR3 is CASSLEPNSPLHF. For the CDR3, the DNA is TGTGCCAGCAGCTTGGAGCCAAATTCACCCCTCCACTTT.

In this sample, this clone turned up once. The chain is built from TRBV9 and TRBJ1-6; D is possibly TRBD1 (6 bases). This CDR3 contains 17 residues. In germline, CDR1 is SGDLS, CDR2 YYNGEE. V lost 4 bases and J 0 bases, leaving 14 bases between the germline ends. CDR3 residues: CASSPREDSSYNSPLHF. CDR3 coding DNA: TGTGCCAGCAGCCCCCGGGAGGACAGCTCCTATAATTCACCCCTCCACTTT.

The chain has TRBV6-5 and TRBJ1-2; a weak D match, TRBD1 (6 bases). CDR1 is MNHEY and CDR2 is SVGAGI in the germline V gene. Trimming stripped 6 bases from V and 5 bases from J, with 16 bases between. CDR3 size: 14 residues. This CDR3 is CASSLPGTLYGYTF. The DNA for the CDR3 is TGTGCCAGCAGCCTCCCCGGGACACTGTATGGCTACACCTTC.

The chain carries TRBV21-1 and TRBJ2-1; TRBD2 was called by the table and not checked on the DNA. TRBV21-1 is a pseudogene locus. The CDR3 contains 14 residues. CDR3 DNA sequence: TGTGCCATTCCCTGGGGGGGGGCTGAGAATGAGCAGTTCTTC. Protein product: CAIPWGGAENEQFF.

This chain links TRBV12-3 or TRBV12-4 with TRBJ1-2; D gene ambiguous. V dropped 7 bases and J dropped 2 bases, with 5 bases sitting between them. The CDR3 length is 11 residues. The CDR3 DNA reads as TGTGCCAGCACCAGAAACTATGGCTACACCTTC. It translates to CASTRNYGYTF.

The chain recombines TRBV18 with TRBJ2-5; the D gene is possibly TRBD2 (6 bases). V lost 4 bases and J 5 bases, leaving 14 bases between the germline ends. This CDR3 contains 14 residues. In germline, CDR1 is KGHSH, CDR2 LQKENI. In nucleotides, the CDR3 is TGTGCCAGCTCACTAAACGACCGGGGGGAGACCCAGTACTTC. This gives the protein CASSLNDRGETQYF.

The chain joins TRBV19 to TRBJ1-1, with D perhaps matching TRBD1 (5 bases). CDR1 and CDR2 (germline): LNHDA, SQIVND (reference sequence). The CDR3 sequence is 16 residues long. Trimming cost V 3 bases and J 4 bases, with 18 bases left between them. CDR3 loop: CASSIPSRASSTEAFF. CDR3 nucleotide sequence: TGTGCCAGTAGTATCCCCTCCAGGGCATCGAGCACTGAAGCTTTCTTT.

The CDR3 DNA follows: TGTGCCAGCTCCCGACAGGCCGGAACGGGGCGTTCACCCCTCCACTTT. Encoded protein: CASSRQAGTGRSPLHF. V is TRBV18 and J is TRBJ1-6, with a tentative D call TRBD1 (6 bases). The CDR3 extends over 16 amino acids. CDR1 and CDR2 from the germline V gene are KGHSH and LQKENI. Trimming pared 6 bases from V and 9 bases from J, leaving 21 bases between. Full variable domain (rest looked up from reference TRBV18 and TRBJ1-6): NAGVMQNPRHLVRRRGQEARLRCSPMKGHSHVYWYRQLPEEGLKFMVYLQKENIIDESGMPKERFSAEFPKEGPSILRIQQVVRGDSAAYFCASSRQAGTGRSPLHFGNGTRLTVT.

The chain employs TRBV18 and TRBJ2-5, with D tentatively TRBD2 (7 bases). Trimming stripped 3 bases from V and 5 bases from J, with 19 bases between. From germline, CDR1 is KGHSH and CDR2 LQKENI. The CDR3 is 16 amino acids. This CDR3 is CASSPGGRSSVETQYF. The CDR3 DNA follows: TGTGCCAGCTCACCGGGGGGGCGGTCGTCGGTGGAGACCCAGTACTTC.

This clone has a handful of counts. This rearrangement joins TRBV5-4 to TRBJ2-1; 7 bases are shared with TRBD2. The CDR3 is made up of 15 amino acids. V trimming: 4 bases; J trimming: 2 bases; junction bases outside the gene matches: 6. CDR1 is SGHNT and CDR2 is YYREEE in the germline V gene (reference sequence). The CDR3 is CASSLSGAAYNEQFF. The CDR3 coding sequence is TGTGCCAGCAGCCTAAGCGGGGCCGCCTACAATGAGCAGTTCTTC.